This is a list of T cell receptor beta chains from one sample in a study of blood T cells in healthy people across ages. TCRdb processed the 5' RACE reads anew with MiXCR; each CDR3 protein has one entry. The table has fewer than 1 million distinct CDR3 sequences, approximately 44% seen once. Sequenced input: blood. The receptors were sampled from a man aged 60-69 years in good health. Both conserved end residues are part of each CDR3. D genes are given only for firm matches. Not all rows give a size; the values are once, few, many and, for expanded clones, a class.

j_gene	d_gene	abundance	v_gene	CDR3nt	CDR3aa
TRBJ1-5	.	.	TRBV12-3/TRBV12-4	TGTGCCAGCAGTTTAATCGTCGGGGGCGCAAGCAATCAGCCCCAGCATTTT	CASSLIVGGASNQPQHF
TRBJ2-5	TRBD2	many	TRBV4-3	TGCGCCAGCAGCCAAGATTTTTCCGGGACTAACTACCCTCCGTACTTC	CASSQDFSGTNYPPYF
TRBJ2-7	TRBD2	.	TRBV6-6	TGTGCCAGCAGTTACGATAGCGGGGCAATCTACGAGCAGTACTTC	CASSYDSGAIYEQYF
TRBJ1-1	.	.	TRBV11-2	TGTGCCAGCAGCTTCGGACCCTCGAACACTGAAGCTTTCTTT	CASSFGPSNTEAFF
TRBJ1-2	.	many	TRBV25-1	TGTGCCAGCAGTGGGGGCAACTATGGCTACACCTTC	CASSGGNYGYTF
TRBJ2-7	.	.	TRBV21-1	TGTGCCAGCAGCAAAGCCCTACTAGGGACAGGGGACGCCTCCGAGCAGTACTTC	CASSKALLGTGDASEQYF
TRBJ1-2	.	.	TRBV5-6	TGTGCCAGCAGCTTTCTAACAGCAACTAACTATGGCTACACCTTC	CASSFLTATNYGYTF
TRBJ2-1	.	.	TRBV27	TGTGCCGCGACCCTAGGGTATGAGCAGTTCTTC	CAATLGYEQFF
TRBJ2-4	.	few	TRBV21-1	TGTGCCAGCAGCAATGGGCAAGATGTAATTCAGTACTTC	CASSNGQDVIQYF
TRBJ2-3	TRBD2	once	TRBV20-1	TGCAGTGCTAGAGAGCCCTATAGCGGGGGCTTCACAGATACGCAGTATTTT	CSAREPYSGGFTDTQYF
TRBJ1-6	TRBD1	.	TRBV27	TGTGCCAGCAGTTTACGCCGGACAGGGGACTCACCCCTCCACTTT	CASSLRRTGDSPLHF
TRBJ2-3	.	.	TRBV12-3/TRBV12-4	TGTGCCAGCAGGGAGACTTTTGGGGAGCCTATAACCACAGATACGCAGTATTTT	CASRETFGEPITTDTQYF
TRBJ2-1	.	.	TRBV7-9	TGTGCCAGCAGCTTAGTAAACAGGGAGAAGTTCTTC	CASSLVNREKFF
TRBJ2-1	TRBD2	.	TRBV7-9	TGTGCCAGCAGATTTAGCGGGGGGAAGATAGAACAGTTCTTC	CASRFSGGKIEQFF
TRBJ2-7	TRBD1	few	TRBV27	TGTGCCAGCAGAGAGACAGGGGGCAGGGGCGAGCAGTACTTC	CASRETGGRGEQYF